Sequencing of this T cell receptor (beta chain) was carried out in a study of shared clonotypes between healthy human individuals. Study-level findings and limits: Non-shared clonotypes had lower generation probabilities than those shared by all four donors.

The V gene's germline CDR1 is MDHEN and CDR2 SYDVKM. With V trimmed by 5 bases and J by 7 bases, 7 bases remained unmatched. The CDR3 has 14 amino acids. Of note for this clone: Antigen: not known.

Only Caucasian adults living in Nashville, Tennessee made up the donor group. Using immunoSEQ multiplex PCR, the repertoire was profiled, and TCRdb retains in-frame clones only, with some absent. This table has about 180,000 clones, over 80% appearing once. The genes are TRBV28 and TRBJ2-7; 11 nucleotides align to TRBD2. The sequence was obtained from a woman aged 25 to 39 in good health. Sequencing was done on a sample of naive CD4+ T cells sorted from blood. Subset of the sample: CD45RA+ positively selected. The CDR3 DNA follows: TGTGCCAGCAGTCCCGGGCTAGCGGGAGGTGAGCAGTACTTC. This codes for CASSPGLAGGEQYF.